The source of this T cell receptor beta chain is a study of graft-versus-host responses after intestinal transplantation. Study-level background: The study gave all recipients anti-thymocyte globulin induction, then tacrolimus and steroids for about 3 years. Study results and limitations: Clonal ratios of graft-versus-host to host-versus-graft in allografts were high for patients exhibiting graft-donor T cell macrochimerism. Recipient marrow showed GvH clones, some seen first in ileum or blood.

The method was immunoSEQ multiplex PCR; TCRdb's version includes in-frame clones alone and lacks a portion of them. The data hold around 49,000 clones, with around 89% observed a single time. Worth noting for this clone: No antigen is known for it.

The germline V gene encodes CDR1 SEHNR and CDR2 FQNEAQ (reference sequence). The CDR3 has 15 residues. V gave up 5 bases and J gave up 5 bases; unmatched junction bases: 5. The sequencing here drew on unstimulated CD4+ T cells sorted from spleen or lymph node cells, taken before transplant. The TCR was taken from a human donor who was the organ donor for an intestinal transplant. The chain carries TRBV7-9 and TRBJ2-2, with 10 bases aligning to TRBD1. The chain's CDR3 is CASSPPGQGTGELFF. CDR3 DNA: TGTGCCAGCAGCCCACCGGGACAGGGGACCGGGGAGCTGTTTTTT.